Each of the 20 T cell receptor beta chains below was sequenced from the same sample in a study of blood T cell repertoires in COVID-19. Using immunoSEQ multiplex PCR, the repertoire was profiled, and TCRdb retains in-frame clones only, with some absent. The data show over 70,000 clones, with about 90% seen just once and more than 6% held by the top ten. Sequences were obtained from peripheral blood. These receptors originate from a man younger than 30 with COVID-19, enrolled during active disease.

The chain combines TRBV21-1 with TRBJ2-7; the D call TRBD2 from the table was never checked on the DNA. TRBV21-1 has pseudogene status. The length of the CDR3 is 16 residues. The CDR3 DNA reads as TGTGCCAGCAGCAGGATGAGCGGGCGTTACTCCTACGAGCAGTACTTC. Its protein product is CASSRMSGRYSYEQYF.

V and J are TRBV3-1 (or the pseudogene TRBV3-2) and TRBJ2-3; 7 bases map to TRBD2. Germline V gene data show CDR1 as LGHDT and CDR2 as YNNKEL (reference sequence). V trimming: 3 bases; J trimming: 5 bases; junction bases outside the gene matches: 5. CDR3 size: 14 residues. The DNA for the CDR3 is TGTGCCAGCAGCCAGGCTAGCGGTAGAGATACGCAGTATTTT. This gives the protein CASSQASGRDTQYF.

The V call is TRBV2, the J call TRBJ2-7; 9 positions match TRBD1. Germline V gives CDR1 SNHLY, CDR2 FYNNEI. This CDR3 has 14 residues. Trimming removed 6 bases from V and 4 bases from J; junction bases left unmatched: 7. CDR3 protein: CASSYDRGEYEQYF. The CDR3 DNA reads as TGTGCCAGCAGCTACGACAGGGGGGAGTACGAGCAGTACTTC.

The V gene is TRBV4-3, the J gene TRBJ2-3, with 7 bases lining up with TRBD2. From germline, CDR1 is LGHNA and CDR2 YSLEER. The CDR3 totals 14 residues. V dropped 0 bases and J dropped 10; count of bases not matched to a gene: 7. This chain's CDR3 is CASSQDGGGAPQYF. In DNA, the CDR3 is TGCGCCAGCAGCCAAGATGGGGGGGGAGCCCCGCAGTATTTT.

The V and J genes are TRBV30 and TRBJ1-6, with 7 bases aligning to TRBD1. J gave up 9 bases and V 0 bases, and 8 bases lay outside the gene matches. This CDR3 is built from 15 residues. The germline gives CDR1 GTSNPN, CDR2 SVGIG (reference sequence). Here the CDR3 reads CAWSVQAGGSSPLHF. DNA for the CDR3: TGTGCCTGGAGTGTACAGGCAGGGGGGAGTTCACCCCTCCACTTT.

The chain recombines TRBV5-1 with TRBJ2-2, with D tentatively TRBD2 (5 bases). CDR1 SGHRS and CDR2 YFSETQ come from the germline V gene. V was shortened by 4 bases and J by 5 bases, with 15 bases between the two germline ends. This CDR3 comprises 15 residues. The CDR3 sequence is CASSGLLDWTGELFF. As DNA, the CDR3 is TGCGCCAGCAGCGGACTCTTGGATTGGACCGGGGAGCTGTTTTTT.

The V call is TRBV14, the J call TRBJ2-5; tentative D call: TRBD2 (5 bases). CDR3 length: 14 amino acids. Trimming took off 2 bases at V and 2 bases at J, with 9 bases between the two ends. Germline assignment: CDR1 SGHDN and CDR2 FVKESK. CDR3 amino acids: CASSQIRGQETQYF. The CDR3 DNA reads as TGTGCCAGCAGCCAAATACGGGGACAAGAGACCCAGTACTTC.

This clone was observed a single time. J is TRBJ2-1 and V is TRBV10-3; 8 bases are shared with TRBD2. The CDR3 length is 13 residues. V shed 10 bases and J 8 bases; nucleotides not matched to a gene: 10. The germline CDR1 and CDR2 sequences are ENHRY and SYGVKD. The CDR3 spells CATGGREPDEQFF. The CDR3 DNA follows: TGTGCCACGGGGGGGCGGGAGCCCGATGAGCAGTTCTTC.

The rearrangement joins TRBV10-2 to TRBJ2-1; TRBD2 agrees at 12 bases. The junction had 9 bases not matched to a gene; V was cut back by 8 bases and J by 4 bases. The CDR3 contains 16 residues. Germline CDR1 reads WSHSY; CDR2 reads SAAADI. CDR3 sequence reads: CASLAGGPSVYNEQFF. CDR3 nucleotides: TGCGCCAGCCTAGCGGGAGGGCCCTCGGTTTACAATGAGCAGTTCTTC.

The chain carries TRBV30 and TRBJ2-7, with D possibly being TRBD2 (6 bases). CDR3 length equals 14 residues. The V gene's germline CDR1 is GTSNPN and CDR2 SVGIG (reference sequence). V lost 2 bases to trimming and J lost 0 bases, with 11 bases between them. In DNA form, the CDR3 reads TGTGCCTGGAGTCTCGGGGGTATCTCCTACGAGCAGTACTTC. The encoded protein is CAWSLGGISYEQYF.

The chain has TRBV3-1 (or the pseudogene TRBV3-2) and TRBJ2-2; no reliable D call. V was clipped by 4 bases and J by 1 base, with 13 bases between them. CDR3 length: 16 amino acids. Looked up from germline, CDR1 is LGHDT and CDR2 is YNNKEL (reference sequence). The CDR3 DNA reads TGTGCCAGCAGCCCCCGGCGGCAGCGGAACACCGGGGAGCTGTTTTTT. Residues: CASSPRRQRNTGELFF.

This chain joins TRBV30 and TRBJ2-7, with D perhaps matching TRBD2 (5 bases). From germline, CDR1 is GTSNPN and CDR2 SVGIG (reference sequence). With 0 bases removed from V and 2 bases from J, the gap between germline ends came to 14 bases. There are 15 residues in the CDR3. The CDR3 region is CAWSVVALNAYEQYF. Written as DNA, the CDR3 is TGTGCCTGGAGTGTTGTAGCGCTTAACGCCTACGAGCAGTACTTC.

The V call is TRBV30, the J call TRBJ2-1, with a possible D match to TRBD2 (5 bases). Trimming took 1 base from V and 0 from J, leaving 10 bases between them. CDR3 size: 15 residues. Per germline, CDR1 GTSNPN and CDR2 SVGIG (reference sequence). CDR3 loop: CAWSAGVNSYNEQFF. In nucleotides, the CDR3 is TGTGCCTGGAGTGCCGGGGTTAACTCCTACAATGAGCAGTTCTTC.

The V and J genes are TRBV6-4 and TRBJ1-5, with unresolved D. The V gene's germline CDR1 is MRHNA and CDR2 SNTAGT. The CDR3 is 13 residues long. Trimming took 4 bases from V and 6 from J, leaving 10 bases between them. The CDR3 region has the DNA TGTGCCAGCAGTGCCGAGTTTGGTCAGCCCCAGCATTTT. It is translated as CASSAEFGQPQHF.

The chain recombines TRBV6-2 or TRBV6-3 with TRBJ2-1, with 7 bases aligning to TRBD2. CDR1 and CDR2 (germline): MNHEY, SVGEGT. V trimming: 6 bases; J trimming: 5 bases; junction bases outside the gene matches: 7. This CDR3 is 14 amino acids long. The CDR3 region is CASSTTSWDNEQFF. In DNA, the CDR3 is TGTGCCAGCAGCACGACTAGCTGGGACAATGAGCAGTTCTTC.

The J gene is TRBJ2-6, the V gene TRBV27; TRBD2 matches at 7 bases. The J segment lost 0 bases and the V segment lost 8 bases, leaving 19 bases of the junction unmatched. CDR3 length equals 20 residues. Germline V gene lookup returns CDR1 MNHEY and CDR2 SMNVEV (reference sequence). The CDR3 region is CASSRRGSSTPNSGANVLTF. The CDR3 bases are TGTGCCAGCTCGCGGCGGGGGAGTTCGACTCCAAACTCTGGGGCCAACGTCCTGACTTTC.

The rearrangement links TRBV28 to TRBJ2-5, with a weak D call TRBD1 (7 bases). Germline V gene sequence: CDR1 MDHEN, CDR2 SYDVKM. The V end was cut by 5 bases, the J end by 5 bases, with 24 bases between. CDR3 length equals 17 residues. CDR3 nucleotide sequence: TGTGCCAGCAGTACCTCCCTGCTGGCAGGGGGGTTGGAGACCCAGTACTTC. It is translated as CASSTSLLAGGLETQYF.

J is TRBJ1-2 and V is TRBV5-1; D is uncertain. There are 14 residues in the CDR3. The V gene lost 0 bases and the J gene lost 5 bases, with 11 bases spanning the gap. Germline V gene lookup returns CDR1 SGHRS and CDR2 YFSETQ. CDR3 sequence reads: CASSLGYTAYGYTF. The CDR3 region has the DNA TGCGCCAGCAGCTTGGGCTATACAGCATATGGCTACACCTTC.

The V call is TRBV19, the J call TRBJ2-6; 12 bases map to TRBD1. This CDR3 is built from 17 residues. Germline CDR1 and CDR2: LNHDA and SQIVND (reference sequence). Losses at the gene ends were 6 bases for V and 3 bases for J; bases not matched to a gene: 6. Here the CDR3 DNA reads TGTGCCAGTAGACCGGGACAGGGGGCCAGTGGGGCCAACGTCCTGACTTTC. Protein: CASRPGQGASGANVLTF.

The CDR3 DNA reads TGTGCCAGCCTGCCGGGTAGCGGGAGAGACTACAATGAGCAGTTCTTC. Amino acids: CASLPGSGRDYNEQFF. The genes are TRBV27 and TRBJ2-1; 9 bases are a match to TRBD2. There are 16 residues in the CDR3. CDR1 is MNHEY, CDR2 SMNVEV, per germline (reference sequence). V was clipped by 8 bases and J by 3 bases; unmatched bases: 11.